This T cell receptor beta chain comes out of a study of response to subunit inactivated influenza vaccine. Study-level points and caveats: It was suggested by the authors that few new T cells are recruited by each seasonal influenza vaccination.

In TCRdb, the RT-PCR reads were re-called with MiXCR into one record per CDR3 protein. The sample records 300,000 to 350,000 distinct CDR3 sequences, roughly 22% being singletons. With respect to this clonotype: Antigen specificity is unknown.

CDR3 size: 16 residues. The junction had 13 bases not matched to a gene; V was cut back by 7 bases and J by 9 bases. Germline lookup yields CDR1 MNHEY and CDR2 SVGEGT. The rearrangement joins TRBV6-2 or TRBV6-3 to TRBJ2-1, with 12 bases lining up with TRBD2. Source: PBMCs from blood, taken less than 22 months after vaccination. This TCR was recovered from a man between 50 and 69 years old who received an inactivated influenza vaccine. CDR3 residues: CASTLTSGGPLGEQFF. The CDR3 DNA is TGTGCCAGCACCCTGACTAGCGGGGGCCCATTAGGTGAGCAGTTCTTC.